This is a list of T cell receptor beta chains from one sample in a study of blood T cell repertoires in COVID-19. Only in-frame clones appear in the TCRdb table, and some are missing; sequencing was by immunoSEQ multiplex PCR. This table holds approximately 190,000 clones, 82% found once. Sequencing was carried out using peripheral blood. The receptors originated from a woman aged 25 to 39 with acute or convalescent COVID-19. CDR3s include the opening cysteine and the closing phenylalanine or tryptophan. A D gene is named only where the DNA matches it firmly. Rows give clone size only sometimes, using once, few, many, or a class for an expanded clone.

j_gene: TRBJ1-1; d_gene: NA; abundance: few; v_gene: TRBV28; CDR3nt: TGTGCCAGCAGTTTATATAGGGGGGGCATCAACACTGAAGCTTTCTTT; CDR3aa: CASSLYRGGINTEAFF
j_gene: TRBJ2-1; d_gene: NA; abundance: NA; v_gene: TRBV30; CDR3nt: TGTGCCTGGAGTGTACACCGCTGGAATGAGCAGTTCTTC; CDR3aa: CAWSVHRWNEQFF
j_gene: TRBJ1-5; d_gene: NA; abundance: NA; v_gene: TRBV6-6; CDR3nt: TGTGCCAGCGGCGGGTCAGGGGTTAATCAGCCCCAGCATTTT; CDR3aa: CASGGSGVNQPQHF
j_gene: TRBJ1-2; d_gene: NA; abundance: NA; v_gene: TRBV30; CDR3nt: TGTGCCTGGGCCCGTGGCCAGGGGATCCTCTTC; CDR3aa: CAWARGQGILF
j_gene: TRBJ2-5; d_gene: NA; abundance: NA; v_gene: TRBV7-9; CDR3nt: TGTGCCAGCAGCTTAGGGGGGCGAGAGACCCAGTACTTC; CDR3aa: CASSLGGRETQYF
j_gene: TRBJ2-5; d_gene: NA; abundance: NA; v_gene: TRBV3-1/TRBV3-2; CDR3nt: TGTGCCAGCAGCCCCACCCCGGAGCGGCAAGAGACCCAGTACTTC; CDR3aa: CASSPTPERQETQYF
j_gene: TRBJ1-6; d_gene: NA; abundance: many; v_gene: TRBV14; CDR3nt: TGTGCCAGCAGCCAAGATAATAGGGGAGCAGGGGCGCGTTCACCCCTCCACTTT; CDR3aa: CASSQDNRGAGARSPLHF
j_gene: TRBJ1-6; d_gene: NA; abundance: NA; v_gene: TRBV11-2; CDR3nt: TGTGCCAGCAGCAGGGGGTCACTCCTCCACTTT; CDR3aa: CASSRGSLLHF
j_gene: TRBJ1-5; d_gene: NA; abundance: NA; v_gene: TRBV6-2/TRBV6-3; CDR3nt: TGTGCCAGCAGTTACTCCATCGGGGGTAGGGGCAATCAGCCCCAGCATTTT; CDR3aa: CASSYSIGGRGNQPQHF
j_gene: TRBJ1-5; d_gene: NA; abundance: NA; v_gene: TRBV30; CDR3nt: TGTGCCTGGAGGTTGGGGGCCGGGCCTGGCCGTGGCAATCAGCCCCAGCATTTT; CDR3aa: CAWRLGAGPGRGNQPQHF
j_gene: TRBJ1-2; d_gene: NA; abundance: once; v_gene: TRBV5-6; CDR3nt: TGTGCCAGCACTGAGGGTTCTAACTATGGCTACACCTTC; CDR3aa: CASTEGSNYGYTF
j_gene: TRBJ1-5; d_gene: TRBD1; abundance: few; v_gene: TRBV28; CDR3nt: TGTGCCAGCAGTCGTCCGGACAGGGGGAACAATCAGCCCCAGCATTTT; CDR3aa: CASSRPDRGNNQPQHF
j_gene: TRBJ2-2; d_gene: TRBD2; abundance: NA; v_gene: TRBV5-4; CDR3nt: TGTGCCAGCAGCTTGGTGGCTAGCGGGGGAACCGGGGAGCTGTTTTTT; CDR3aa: CASSLVASGGTGELFF
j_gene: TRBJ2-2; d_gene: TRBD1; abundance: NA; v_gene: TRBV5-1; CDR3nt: TGCGCCAGCAGCCCTGGACAGGGCCACACCGGGGAGCTGTTTTTT; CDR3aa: CASSPGQGHTGELFF
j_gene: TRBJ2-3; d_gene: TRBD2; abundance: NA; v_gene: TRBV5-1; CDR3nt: TGCGCCAGCAGCTTGGCTAGCGGGGGTTTTGCAGATACGCAGTATTTT; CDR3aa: CASSLASGGFADTQYF
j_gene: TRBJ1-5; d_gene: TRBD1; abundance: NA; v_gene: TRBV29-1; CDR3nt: TGCAGCGTTGAAGGCGGTCTGGGACAGGGGCTCTACAATCAGCCCCAGCATTTT; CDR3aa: CSVEGGLGQGLYNQPQHF
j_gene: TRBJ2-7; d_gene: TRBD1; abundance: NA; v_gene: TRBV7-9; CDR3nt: TGTGCCAGCAGCGATCGGACAGGGCCTGATTACGAGCAGTACTTC; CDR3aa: CASSDRTGPDYEQYF
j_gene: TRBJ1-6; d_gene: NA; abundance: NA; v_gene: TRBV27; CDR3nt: TGTGCCAGCAGTTTACAGGGCCCCCACTATAATTCACCCCTCCACTTT; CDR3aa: CASSLQGPHYNSPLHF
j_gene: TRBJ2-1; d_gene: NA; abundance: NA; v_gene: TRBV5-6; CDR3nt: TGTGCCAGCAGCTTGGTTAGCTACAATGAGCAGTTCTTC; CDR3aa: CASSLVSYNEQFF
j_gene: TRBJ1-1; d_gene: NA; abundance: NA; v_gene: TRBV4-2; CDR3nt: TGTGCCAGCAGCCAAGAAAATAGGGGTGGCACTGAAGCTTTCTTT; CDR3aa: CASSQENRGGTEAFF
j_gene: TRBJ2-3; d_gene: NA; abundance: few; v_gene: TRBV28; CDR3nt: TGTGCCAGCAGTTCGACGACAGGAGCACTATTCACAGATACGCAGTATTTT; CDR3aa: CASSSTTGALFTDTQYF
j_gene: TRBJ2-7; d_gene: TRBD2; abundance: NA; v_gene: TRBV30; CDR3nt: TGTGCCTGGTCCAGCGGGAGGGGGATGGGCGAGCAGTACTTC; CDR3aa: CAWSSGRGMGEQYF
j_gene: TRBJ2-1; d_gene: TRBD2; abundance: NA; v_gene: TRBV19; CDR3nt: TGTGCCAGTAGTATCAGCGGGACGGATCGATATGAGCAGTTCTTC; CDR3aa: CASSISGTDRYEQFF
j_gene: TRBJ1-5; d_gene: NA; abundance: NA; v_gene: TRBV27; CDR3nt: TGTGCCAGCAGTTTAGGGCAGGGTAATCAGCCCCAGCATTTT; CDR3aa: CASSLGQGNQPQHF
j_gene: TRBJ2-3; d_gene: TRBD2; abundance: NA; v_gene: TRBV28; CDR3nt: TGTGCCAGCACCGTAGCGGGGAGGGCAAGAGATACGCAGTATTTT; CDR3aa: CASTVAGRARDTQYF
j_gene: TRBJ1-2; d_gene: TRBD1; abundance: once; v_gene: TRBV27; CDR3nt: TGTGCCAGCAGCGTACAGGGGGCTATGCGCTACACCTTC; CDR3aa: CASSVQGAMRYTF
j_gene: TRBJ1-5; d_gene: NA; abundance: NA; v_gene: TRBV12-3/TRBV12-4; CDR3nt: TGTGCCAGCAGGGAGGGAGGGAATCAGCCCCAGCATTTT; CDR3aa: CASREGGNQPQHF
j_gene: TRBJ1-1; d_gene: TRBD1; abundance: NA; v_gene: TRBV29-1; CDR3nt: TGCAGCGGGAGCAACAGGGGGCAGGACACTGAAGCTTTCTTT; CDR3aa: CSGSNRGQDTEAFF
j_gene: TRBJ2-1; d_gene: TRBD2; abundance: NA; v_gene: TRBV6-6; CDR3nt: TGTGCCAGCAGTCGCCAACTCGGGCTAGCGGGCTTCAATGAGCAGTTCTTC; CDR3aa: CASSRQLGLAGFNEQFF
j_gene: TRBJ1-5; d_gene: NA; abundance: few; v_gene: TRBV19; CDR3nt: TGTGCCAGTAGTACGATTGACATCGGCGATAGCAATCAGCCCCAGCATTTT; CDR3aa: CASSTIDIGDSNQPQHF
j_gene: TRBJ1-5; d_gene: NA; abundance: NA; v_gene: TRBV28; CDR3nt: TGTGCCAGCAGTTTCGGGGGTTATCAGCCCCAGCATTTT; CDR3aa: CASSFGGYQPQHF
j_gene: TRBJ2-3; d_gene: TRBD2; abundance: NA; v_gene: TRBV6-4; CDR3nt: TGTGCCAGCAGTTATGGTACTAGCGGGAGTGATACGCAGTATTTT; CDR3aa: CASSYGTSGSDTQYF
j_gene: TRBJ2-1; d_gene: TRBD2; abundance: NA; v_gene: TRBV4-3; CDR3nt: TGCGCCAGCAGCCAGGCACTGGGACTACGGGACAATGAGCAGTTCTTC; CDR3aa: CASSQALGLRDNEQFF
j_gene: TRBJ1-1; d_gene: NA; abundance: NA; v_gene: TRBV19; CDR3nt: TGTGCCAGTAGTGAGAAACAGGGCTTAGAAGCTTTCTTT; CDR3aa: CASSEKQGLEAFF
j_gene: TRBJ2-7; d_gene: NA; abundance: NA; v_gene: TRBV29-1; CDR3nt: TGCAGCGTTGAAGGAGTAGGGCGGGACGGTAACTACGAGCAGTACTTC; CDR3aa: CSVEGVGRDGNYEQYF
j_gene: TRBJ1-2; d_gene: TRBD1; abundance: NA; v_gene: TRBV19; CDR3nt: TGTGCCAGCTGGGGGGACAGGCCTTCACCTTATGGCTACACCTTC; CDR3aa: CASWGDRPSPYGYTF
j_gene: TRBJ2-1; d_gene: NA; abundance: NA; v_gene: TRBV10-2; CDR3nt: TGCGCCAGCAGTGAGTCGGAGGGAAGGGATGAGCAGTTCTTC; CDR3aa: CASSESEGRDEQFF
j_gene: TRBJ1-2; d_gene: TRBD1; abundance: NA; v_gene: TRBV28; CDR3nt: TGTGCCAGCAGTCCCCCGGGACAGGGGGATGGCTACACCTTC; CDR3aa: CASSPPGQGDGYTF
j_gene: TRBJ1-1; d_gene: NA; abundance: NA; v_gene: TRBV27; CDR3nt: TGTGCCAGCACTGACTATTCCGCCGGGCGGACTGAAGCTTTCTTT; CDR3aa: CASTDYSAGRTEAFF
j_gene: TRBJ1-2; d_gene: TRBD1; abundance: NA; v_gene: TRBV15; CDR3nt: TGTGCCACCAGCAGATCGTTAGACAGGGAGGATGGCTACACCTTC; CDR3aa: CATSRSLDREDGYTF
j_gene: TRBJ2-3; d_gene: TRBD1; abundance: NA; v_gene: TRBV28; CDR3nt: TGTGCCAGCAGTCCTACCGGGACAGGGGTCACAGATACGCAGTATTTT; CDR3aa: CASSPTGTGVTDTQYF
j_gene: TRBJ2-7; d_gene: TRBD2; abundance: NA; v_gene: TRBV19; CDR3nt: TGTGCCAGTAGTATAGTCTTCGGGAGGTGGGACTACGAGCAGTACTTC; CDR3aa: CASSIVFGRWDYEQYF
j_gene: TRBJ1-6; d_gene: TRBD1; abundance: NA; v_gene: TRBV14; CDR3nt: TGTGCCAGCAGCCAAGAGACAGGGAATTCACCCCTCCACTTT; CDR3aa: CASSQETGNSPLHF
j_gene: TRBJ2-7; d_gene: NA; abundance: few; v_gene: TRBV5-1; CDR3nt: TGCGCCAGCAGACAGGTCGCCTACGAGCAGTACTTC; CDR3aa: CASRQVAYEQYF
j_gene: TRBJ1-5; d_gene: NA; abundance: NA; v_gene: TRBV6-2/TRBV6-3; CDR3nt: TGTGCCAGCAGCGGAGAAACTTTGGGAAGGGGCTATAGCAATCAGCCCCAGCATTTT; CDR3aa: CASSGETLGRGYSNQPQHF
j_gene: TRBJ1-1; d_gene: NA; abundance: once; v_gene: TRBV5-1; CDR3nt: TGCGCCAGCAGCTTGTGGCAGAACACTGAAGCTTTCTTT; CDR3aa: CASSLWQNTEAFF
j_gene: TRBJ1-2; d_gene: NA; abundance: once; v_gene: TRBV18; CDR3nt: TGTGCCAGCTCACCTTCGAACGGACACGACTATGGCTACACCTTC; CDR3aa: CASSPSNGHDYGYTF
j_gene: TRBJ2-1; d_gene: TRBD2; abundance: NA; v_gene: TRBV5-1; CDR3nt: TGCGCCAGCAGCTTGGGCGGGAGGAACTCCTACAATGAGCAGTTCTTC; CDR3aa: CASSLGGRNSYNEQFF
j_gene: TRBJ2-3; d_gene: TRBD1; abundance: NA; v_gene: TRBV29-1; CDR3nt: TGCAGCGTTGCGGGGGGACAGGGGAACACAGATACGCAGTATTTT; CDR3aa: CSVAGGQGNTDTQYF
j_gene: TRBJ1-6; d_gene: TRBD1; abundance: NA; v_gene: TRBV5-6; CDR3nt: TGTGCCAGCAGCCGAGTAAGGACAGGCTATAATTCACCCCTCCACTTT; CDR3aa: CASSRVRTGYNSPLHF
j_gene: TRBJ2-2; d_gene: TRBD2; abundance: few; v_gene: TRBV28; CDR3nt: TGTGCCAGCAGGGACGGACTAGCGGCGAACACCGGGGAGCTGTTTTTT; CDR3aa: CASRDGLAANTGELFF
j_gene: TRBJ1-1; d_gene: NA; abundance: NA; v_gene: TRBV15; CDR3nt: TGTGCCACCAGCAGCTACACTGAAGCTTTCTTT; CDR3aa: CATSSYTEAFF
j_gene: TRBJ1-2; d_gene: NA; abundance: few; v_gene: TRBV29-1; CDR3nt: TGCAGCGTTGAAGATCCGGGGGGGCGAAATGGCTACACCTTC; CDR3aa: CSVEDPGGRNGYTF